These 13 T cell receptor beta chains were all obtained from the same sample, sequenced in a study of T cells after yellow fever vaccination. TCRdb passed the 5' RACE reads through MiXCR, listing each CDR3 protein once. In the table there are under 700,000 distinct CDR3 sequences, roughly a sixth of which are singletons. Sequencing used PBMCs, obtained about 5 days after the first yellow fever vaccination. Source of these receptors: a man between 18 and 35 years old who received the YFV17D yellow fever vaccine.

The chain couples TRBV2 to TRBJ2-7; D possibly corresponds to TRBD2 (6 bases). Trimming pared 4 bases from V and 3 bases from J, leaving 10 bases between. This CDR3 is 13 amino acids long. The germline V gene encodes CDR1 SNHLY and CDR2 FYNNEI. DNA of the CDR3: TGTGCCAGCAGTGGAGGGACTGGCTACGAGCAGTACTTC. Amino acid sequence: CASSGGTGYEQYF.

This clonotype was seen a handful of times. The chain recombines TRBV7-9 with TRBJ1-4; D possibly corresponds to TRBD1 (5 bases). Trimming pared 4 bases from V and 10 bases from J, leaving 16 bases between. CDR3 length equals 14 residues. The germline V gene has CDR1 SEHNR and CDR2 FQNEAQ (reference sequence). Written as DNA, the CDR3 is TGTGCCAGCAGCTCCCCAACGACAGTCCCAAAACTGTTTTTT. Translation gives CASSSPTTVPKLFF.

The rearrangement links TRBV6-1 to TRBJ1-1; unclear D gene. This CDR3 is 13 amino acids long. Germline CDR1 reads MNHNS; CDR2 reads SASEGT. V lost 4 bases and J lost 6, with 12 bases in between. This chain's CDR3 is CASSVHSSSEAFF. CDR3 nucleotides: TGTGCCAGCAGTGTTCACAGTTCTTCTGAAGCTTTCTTT.

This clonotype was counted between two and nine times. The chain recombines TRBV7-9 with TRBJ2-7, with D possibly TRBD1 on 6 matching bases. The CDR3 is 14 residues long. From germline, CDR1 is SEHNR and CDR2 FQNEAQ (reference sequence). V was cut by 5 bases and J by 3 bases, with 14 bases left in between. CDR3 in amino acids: CASSRRQGYYEQYV. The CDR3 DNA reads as TGTGCCAGCAGCCGGCGGCAGGGGTACTACGAGCAGTACGTC.

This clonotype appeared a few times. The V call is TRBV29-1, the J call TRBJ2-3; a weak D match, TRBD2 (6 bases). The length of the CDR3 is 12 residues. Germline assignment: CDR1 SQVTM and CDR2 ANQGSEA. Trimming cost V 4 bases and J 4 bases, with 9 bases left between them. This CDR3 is CSVVRGSDTQYF. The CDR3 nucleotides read TGCAGCGTTGTTCGGGGGTCAGATACGCAGTATTTT.

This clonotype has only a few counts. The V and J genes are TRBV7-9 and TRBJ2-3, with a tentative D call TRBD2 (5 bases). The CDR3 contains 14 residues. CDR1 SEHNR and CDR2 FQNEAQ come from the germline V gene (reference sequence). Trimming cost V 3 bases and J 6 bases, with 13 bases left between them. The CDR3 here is CASSLDSASDTQYF. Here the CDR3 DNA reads TGTGCCAGCAGCTTGGATAGCGCCTCGGATACGCAGTATTTT.

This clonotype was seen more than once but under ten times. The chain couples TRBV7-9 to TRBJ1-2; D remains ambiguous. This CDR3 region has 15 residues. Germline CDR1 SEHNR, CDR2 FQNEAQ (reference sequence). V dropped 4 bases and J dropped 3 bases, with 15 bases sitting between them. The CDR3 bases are TGTGCCAGCAGCTACCGGACCGTTGGTGACTATGGCTACACCTTC. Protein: CASSYRTVGDYGYTF. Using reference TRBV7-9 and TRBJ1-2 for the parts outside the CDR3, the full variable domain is DTGVSQNPRHKITKRGQNVTFRCDPISEHNRLYWYRQTLGQGPEFLTYFQNEAQLEKSRLLSDRFSAERPKGSFSTLEIQRTEQGDSAMYLCASSYRTVGDYGYTFGSGTRLTVV.

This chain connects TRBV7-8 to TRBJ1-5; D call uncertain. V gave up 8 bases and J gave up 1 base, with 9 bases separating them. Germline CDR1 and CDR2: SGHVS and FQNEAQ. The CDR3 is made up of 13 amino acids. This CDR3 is CASPRRSNQPQHF. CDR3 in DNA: TGTGCCAGCCCCCGGAGAAGCAATCAGCCCCAGCATTTT.

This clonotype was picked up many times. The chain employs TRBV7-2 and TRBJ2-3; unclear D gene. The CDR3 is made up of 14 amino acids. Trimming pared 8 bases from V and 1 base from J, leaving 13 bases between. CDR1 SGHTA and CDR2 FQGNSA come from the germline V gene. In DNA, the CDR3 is TGTGCCAGCCGAATTAGTAGGGGCACAGATACGCAGTATTTT. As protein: CASRISRGTDTQYF. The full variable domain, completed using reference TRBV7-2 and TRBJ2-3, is GAGVSQSPSNKVTEKGKDVELRCDPISGHTALYWYRQSLGQGLEFLIYFQGNSAPDKSGLPSDRFSAERTGGSVSTLTIQRTQQEDSAVYLCASRISRGTDTQYFGPGTRLTVL.

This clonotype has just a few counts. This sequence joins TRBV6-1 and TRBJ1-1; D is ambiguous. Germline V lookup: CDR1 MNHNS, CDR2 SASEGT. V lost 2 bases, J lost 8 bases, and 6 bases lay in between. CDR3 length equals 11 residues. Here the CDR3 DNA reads TGTGCCAGCAGTGAATTAGTAGAAGCTTTCTTT. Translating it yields CASSELVEAFF.

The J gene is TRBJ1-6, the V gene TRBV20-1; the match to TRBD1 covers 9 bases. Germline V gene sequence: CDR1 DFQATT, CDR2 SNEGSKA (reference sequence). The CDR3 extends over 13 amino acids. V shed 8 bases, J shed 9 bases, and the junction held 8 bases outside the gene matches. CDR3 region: CSTRTGEGSPLHF. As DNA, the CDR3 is TGCAGTACCAGGACAGGGGAGGGTTCACCCCTCCACTTT.

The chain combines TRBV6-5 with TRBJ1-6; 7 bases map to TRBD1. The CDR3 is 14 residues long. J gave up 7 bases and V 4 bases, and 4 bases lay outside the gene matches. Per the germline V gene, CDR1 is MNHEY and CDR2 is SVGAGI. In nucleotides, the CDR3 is TGTGCCAGCAGTTCCATACAGGGGAATTCACCCCTCCACTTT. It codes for CASSSIQGNSPLHF.

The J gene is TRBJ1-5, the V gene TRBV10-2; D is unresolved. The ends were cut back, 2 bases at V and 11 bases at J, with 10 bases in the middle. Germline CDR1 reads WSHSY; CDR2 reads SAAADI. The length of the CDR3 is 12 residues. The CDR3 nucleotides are TGCGCCAGCAGTGAGCCAGGTAAAGCCCAGCATTTT. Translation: CASSEPGKAQHF.